The next 11 T cell receptor beta chains were all read from a single sample in a study of T cell responses to AZD1222 COVID-19 vaccine. Profiled with immunoSEQ multiplex PCR; TCRdb holds only in-frame clones, not every one. Altogether around 150,000 clones are present, approximately 88% being singletons, with the ten largest covering approximately 2.3%. The sample was peripheral blood, taken on day 0 of AZD1222 vaccination. The source of these receptors is an adult in good health.

The chain combines TRBV13 with TRBJ1-1, with TRBD1 as a possible D gene (5 bases). Germline V lookup: CDR1 PRHDT, CDR2 FYEKMQ (reference sequence). V was trimmed by 6 bases and J by 1 base, leaving 9 bases between them. This CDR3 has 13 residues. Written as DNA, the CDR3 is TGTGCCAGCAGGATCGGGGGGAACACTGAAGCTTTCTTT. It is translated as CASRIGGNTEAFF.

The gene calls are TRBV9 and TRBJ2-5; the D gene could be TRBD1 or TRBD2 (5 bases each). The CDR3 extends over 15 amino acids. The V end was cut by 3 bases, the J end by 3 bases, with 15 bases between. Germline-derived CDR1 and CDR2 are SGDLS and YYNGEE. CDR3 nucleotides: TGTGCCAGCAGCGCCACCGGGACGCAGAAAGAGACCCAGTACTTC. The encoded protein is CASSATGTQKETQYF.

The rearrangement links TRBV27 to TRBJ1-6; D unresolved. The germline V gene has CDR1 MNHEY and CDR2 SMNVEV (reference sequence). The CDR3 length is 15 residues. Trimming took off 3 bases at V and 6 bases at J, with 12 bases between the two ends. The CDR3 nucleotides are TGTGCCAGCAGTTTCCTATCGACGCCTAATTCACCCCTCCACTTT. It yields the protein CASSFLSTPNSPLHF.

The rearrangement links TRBV2 to TRBJ1-4; no clear D. The germline V gene encodes CDR1 SNHLY and CDR2 FYNNEI. Between the trimmed V and J ends, which lost 6 bases and 8 bases, there was a span of 16 bases. The CDR3 loop spans 14 amino acids. DNA of the CDR3: TGTGCCAGCAGGAAAGACTTCGCCCTAGAAAAACTGTTTTTT. Translating it yields CASRKDFALEKLFF.

This sequence joins TRBV5-8 and TRBJ1-1; 8 bases align to TRBD1. J gave up 1 base and V 2 bases, and 13 bases lay outside the gene matches. The germline V gene has CDR1 SGHTS and CDR2 YDEGEE. The CDR3 is 18 residues long. CDR3: CASSLTGGGSWTNTEAFF. CDR3 sequence (DNA): TGTGCCAGCAGCTTAACAGGGGGTGGGTCGTGGACGAACACTGAAGCTTTCTTT.

The chain combines TRBV19 with TRBJ2-7; 8 bases are shared with TRBD1. After removal of 4 bases from V and 2 bases from J, the junction contained 4 bases not matched to a gene. Germline-derived CDR1 and CDR2 are LNHDA and SQIVND (reference sequence). This CDR3 has 14 residues. The CDR3 loop is CASSTTRGPYEQYF. CDR3 nucleotides: TGTGCCAGTAGTACCACCAGGGGGCCCTACGAGCAGTACTTC.

The chain joins TRBV19 to TRBJ1-1; 8 bases agree with TRBD1. Germline CDR1 LNHDA, CDR2 SQIVND (reference sequence). The CDR3 contains 15 residues. V lost 6 bases to trimming and J lost 5 bases; unmatched junction nucleotides: 11. CDR3 protein: CASRVMQGAQTEAFF. CDR3 coding DNA: TGTGCCAGTAGGGTGATGCAGGGGGCGCAGACTGAAGCTTTCTTT.

The rearrangement links TRBV4-3 to TRBJ2-2; D is undetermined. Germline V CDR1 and CDR2: LGHNA, YSLEER. The CDR3 contains 14 residues. V shed 1 base and J shed 4 bases, with 7 bases lying between them. For the CDR3, the DNA is TGCGCCAGCAGCCAAGTGGCTGGCACCGGGGAGCTGTTTTTT. Its translation is CASSQVAGTGELFF.

V gene TRBV4-2 combines with J gene TRBJ2-3; D is uncertain. The germline V and J ends were trimmed by 4 bases and 4 bases, with 9 bases remaining between them. The V gene's germline CDR1 is LGHNA and CDR2 YNFKEQ. CDR3 length: 13 amino acids. CDR3 coding DNA: TGTGCCAGCAGCCCAGACTTGCCAGATACGCAGTATTTT. It is translated as CASSPDLPDTQYF.

This clone came up a few times. J is TRBJ1-1 and V is TRBV6-1; D is unclear. There are 14 residues in the CDR3. From germline, CDR1 is MNHNS and CDR2 SASEGT. Trimming cost V 3 bases and J 2 bases, with 10 bases left between them. The chain's CDR3 is CASSDPPVNTEAFF. The DNA of the CDR3 is TGTGCCAGCAGTGATCCCCCAGTTAACACTGAAGCTTTCTTT.

The gene calls are TRBV7-3 and TRBJ2-1; TRBD1 matches at 7 bases. The CDR3 is 16 residues long. V gave up 4 bases and J gave up 6 bases; unmatched junction bases: 12. From germline, CDR1 is SGHTA and CDR2 FQGTGA. The CDR3 coding sequence is TGTGCCAGCAGCTCCCCCAGGGGGTCCGTGGGCAATGAGCAGTTCTTC. Amino acids: CASSSPRGSVGNEQFF. The variable domain in full, completed from reference TRBV7-3 and TRBJ2-1, reads GAGVSQTPSNKVTEKGKYVELRCDPISGHTALYWYRQSLGQGPEFLIYFQGTGAADDSGLPNDRFFAVRPEGSVSTLKIQRTERGDSAVYLCASSSPRGSVGNEQFFGPGTRLTVL.